Listed here are 7 T cell receptor beta chains from one sample, sequenced in a study of blood T cell repertoires in COVID-19. Clones were read by immunoSEQ multiplex PCR, and TCRdb kept only the in-frame ones, dropping some. This sample has 60,000 to 95,000 clones, with around nine tenths found just once. Sequencing used peripheral blood. These TCRs come from a human donor in a cohort sampled during active COVID-19.

The J gene is TRBJ1-4, the V gene TRBV18, with TRBD1 as a possible D gene (5 bases). Trimming stripped 0 bases from V and 7 bases from J, with 15 bases between. This CDR3 has 16 amino acids. The germline V gene encodes CDR1 KGHSH and CDR2 LQKENI. Here the CDR3 DNA reads TGTGCCAGCTCACCACCGCTGCAGGGATTGGTTGAAAAACTGTTTTTT. Its translation: CASSPPLQGLVEKLFF.

The chain couples TRBV4-2 to TRBJ2-7, with TRBD2 matching over 7 bases. CDR3 size: 15 residues. The germline gives CDR1 LGHNA, CDR2 YNFKEQ. Trimming cost V 0 bases and J 3 bases; bases outside gene matches: 5. Here the CDR3 reads CASSQEVSGFYEQYF. The DNA of the CDR3 is TGTGCCAGCAGCCAAGAGGTTAGCGGGTTCTACGAGCAGTACTTC.

V is TRBV6-2 or TRBV6-3 and J is TRBJ1-1; D perhaps matches TRBD1 (5 bases). Germline lookup yields CDR1 MNHEY and CDR2 SVGEGT. The CDR3 totals 14 residues. Deletions cut 0 bases from V and 5 bases from J, with 10 bases between. The CDR3 region is CASSYSSGRTEAFF. The CDR3 region has the DNA TGTGCCAGCAGTTACTCGTCAGGGCGGACTGAAGCTTTCTTT.

The chain recombines TRBV19 with TRBJ2-5; D is perhaps TRBD1 (6 bases). Trimming took 9 bases from V and 4 from J, leaving 12 bases between them. CDR3 size: 12 residues. Looked up from germline, CDR1 is LNHDA and CDR2 is SQIVND (reference sequence). CDR3 in amino acids: CARRTGIETQYF. The CDR3 DNA reads TGTGCCAGACGCACAGGGATAGAGACCCAGTACTTC. Filled out from reference TRBV19 and TRBJ2-5, the complete variable domain reads DGGITQSPKYLFRKEGQNVTLSCEQNLNHDAMYWYRQDPGQGLRLIYYSQIVNDFQKGDIAEGYSVSREKKESFPLTVTSAQKNPTAFYLCARRTGIETQYFGPGTRLLVL.

This clone was picked up a small number of times. V is TRBV7-3 and J is TRBJ2-7; 8 bases are shared with TRBD1. The V gene end was trimmed by 3 bases and the J gene end by 2 bases; junction bases not matched to a gene: 6. Germline loops: CDR1 SGHTA, CDR2 FQGTGA. This CDR3 contains 15 residues. CDR3 sequence reads: CASSLGTGGAYEQYF. DNA for the CDR3: TGTGCCAGCAGCTTGGGAACAGGGGGTGCCTACGAGCAGTACTTC.

The chain carries TRBV6-6 and TRBJ2-1; 9 nucleotides match TRBD2. Germline V gene lookup returns CDR1 MNHNY and CDR2 SVGAGI (reference sequence). The length of the CDR3 is 14 residues. Unmatched junction bases numbered 14, after V lost 7 bases and J lost 13 bases. The CDR3 DNA sequence: TGTGCCAGCACCCTACTCGCCAGCGGGGGGCTACAGTTCTTC. Translated, it gives CASTLLASGGLQFF.

The chain links TRBV19 to TRBJ1-5; TRBD1 is a possible D gene (5 bases). The germline V gene encodes CDR1 LNHDA and CDR2 SQIVND (reference sequence). The CDR3 length is 15 residues. V was cut by 7 bases and J by 6 bases, with 19 bases left in between. The CDR3 bases are TGTGCCAGTAACCGCGGGGCAGGGTTAAGTCAGCCCCAGCATTTT. Residues: CASNRGAGLSQPQHF.